These T cell receptor beta chains were read from a single sample in a study of CD8+ T cells in alopecia areata. Profiled with immunoSEQ multiplex PCR; TCRdb holds only in-frame clones, not every one. The sample lists 200,000 to 250,000 clones; under 70% were seen once. Source: CD4+ T cells sorted from blood, taken at week 4, from a patient treated with tofacitinib. Source of these receptors: a human donor with alopecia areata. The CDR3 runs from the conserved cysteine through the conserved F or W. Fields, in order: J gene, D gene, V gene, clone size, CDR3 length, CDR3 DNA, CDR3 protein. The D gene is left open where the match is weak. Clone size is stated in some rows and not others, as once, few, many or a class when expanded.

TRBJ1-5 TRBD1 TRBV2 - 14 TGTGCCAGCAGATTCGACAGGGGCGGACAGCCCCAGCATTTT CASRFDRGGQPQHF
TRBJ2-3 TRBD1 TRBV29-1 few 15 TGCAGCGTTGAAGATCTTCAGGGGGCAAGGGATACGCAGTATTTT CSVEDLQGARDTQYF
TRBJ2-1 - TRBV29-1 - 14 TGCAGCGTTGGCAGGGATAGCTCCTACAATGAGCAGTTCTTC CSVGRDSSYNEQFF
TRBJ2-3 - TRBV7-2 - 15 TGTGCCAGCAGCCAATCCCCTCTAAGCACAGATACGCAGTATTTT CASSQSPLSTDTQYF
TRBJ2-1 - TRBV11-2 few 14 TGTGCCAGCAGGATATCGGACGTCGCTTGGAAGCAGTTCTTC CASRISDVAWKQFF
TRBJ1-6 - TRBV29-1 - 13 TGCAGCGTTATGGCATCTAATAATTCACCCCTCCACTTT CSVMASNNSPLHF
TRBJ2-7 - TRBV5-6 - 15 TGTGCCAGCAGCTCCCTCGGACAGAAAACCTACGAGCAGTACTTC CASSSLGQKTYEQYF
TRBJ1-2 - TRBV5-8 once 12 TGTGCCAGCAGCCGGCTGGGCTATGGCTACACCTTC CASSRLGYGYTF
TRBJ2-7 TRBD1 TRBV2 - 14 TGTGCCAGCAGGGTGGACAGGACCCCCTACGAGCAGTACTTC CASRVDRTPYEQYF
TRBJ2-5 - TRBV7-2 - 14 TGTGCCAGCAGCTTAGCGGGGGGGCCGGAGACCCAGTACTTC CASSLAGGPETQYF
TRBJ1-6 TRBD1 TRBV30 - 16 TGTGCCTGGAGCGTACGGACAGGGGGGGGCAATTCACCCCTCCACTTT CAWSVRTGGGNSPLHF
TRBJ2-7 - TRBV19 few 13 TGTGCCAGTAAAGCGGAACCCTCGACCGAGCAGTACTTC CASKAEPSTEQYF
TRBJ2-5 TRBD2 TRBV5-1 - 14 TGCGCCAGCAGCCAGGGACTAGGCCAAGAGACCCAGTACTTC CASSQGLGQETQYF
TRBJ1-2 TRBD1 TRBV4-1 - 13 TGCGCCAGCAGCCAAGAACAGGGGAATGGCTACACCTTC CASSQEQGNGYTF